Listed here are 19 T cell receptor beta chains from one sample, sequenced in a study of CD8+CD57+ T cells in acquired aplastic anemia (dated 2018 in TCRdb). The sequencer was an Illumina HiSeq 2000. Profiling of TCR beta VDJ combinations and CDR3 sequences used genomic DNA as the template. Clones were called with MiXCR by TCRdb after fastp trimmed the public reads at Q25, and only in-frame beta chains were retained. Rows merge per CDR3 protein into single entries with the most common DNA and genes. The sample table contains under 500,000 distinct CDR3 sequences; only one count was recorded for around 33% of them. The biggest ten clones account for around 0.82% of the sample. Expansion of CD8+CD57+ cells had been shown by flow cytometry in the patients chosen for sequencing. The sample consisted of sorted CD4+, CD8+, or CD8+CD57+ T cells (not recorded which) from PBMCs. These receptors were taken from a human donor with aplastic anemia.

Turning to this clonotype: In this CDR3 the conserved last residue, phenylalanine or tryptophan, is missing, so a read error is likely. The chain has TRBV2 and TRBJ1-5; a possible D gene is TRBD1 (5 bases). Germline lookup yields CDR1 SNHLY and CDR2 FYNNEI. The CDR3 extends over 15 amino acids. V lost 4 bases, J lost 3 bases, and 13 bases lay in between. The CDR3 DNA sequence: TGTGCCAGCAGTGTCGTCCAGGGCCTCAATCAGCCCCAGCATTGT. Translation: CASSVVQGLNQPQHC.

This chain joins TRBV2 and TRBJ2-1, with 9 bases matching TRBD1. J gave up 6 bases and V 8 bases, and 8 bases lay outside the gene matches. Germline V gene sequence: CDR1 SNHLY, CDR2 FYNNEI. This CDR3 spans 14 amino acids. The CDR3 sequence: CASSPQGAGNEQFF. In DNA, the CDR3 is TGTGCCAGCTCACCACAGGGGGCGGGCAATGAGCAGTTCTTC.

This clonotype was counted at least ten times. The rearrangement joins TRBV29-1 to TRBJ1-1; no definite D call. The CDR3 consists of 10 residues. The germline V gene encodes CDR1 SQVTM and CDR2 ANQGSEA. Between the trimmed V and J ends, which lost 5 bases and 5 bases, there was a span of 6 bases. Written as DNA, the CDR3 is TGCAGCGTTCTGAGGACTGAAGCTTTCTTT. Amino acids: CSVLRTEAFF.

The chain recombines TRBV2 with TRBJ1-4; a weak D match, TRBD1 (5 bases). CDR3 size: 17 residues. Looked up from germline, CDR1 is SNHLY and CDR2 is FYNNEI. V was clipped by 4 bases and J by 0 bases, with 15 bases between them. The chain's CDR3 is CASSGDERGATNEKLFF. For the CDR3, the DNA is TGTGCCAGCAGTGGGGATGAGAGGGGTGCAACTAATGAAAAACTGTTTTTT.

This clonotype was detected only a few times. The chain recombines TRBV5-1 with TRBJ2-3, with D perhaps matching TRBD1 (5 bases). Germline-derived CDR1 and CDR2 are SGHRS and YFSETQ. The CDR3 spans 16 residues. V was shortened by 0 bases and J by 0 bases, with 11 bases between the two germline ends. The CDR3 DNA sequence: TGCGCCAGCAGCTTGGCCACAGGATCTAGCACAGATACGCAGTATTTT. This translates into CASSLATGSSTDTQYF. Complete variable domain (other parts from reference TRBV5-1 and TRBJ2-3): KAGVTQTPRYLIKTRGQQVTLSCSPISGHRSVSWYQQTPGQGLQFLFEYFSETQRNKGNFPGRFSGRQFSNSRSEMNVSTLELGDSALYLCASSLATGSSTDTQYFGPGTRLTVL.

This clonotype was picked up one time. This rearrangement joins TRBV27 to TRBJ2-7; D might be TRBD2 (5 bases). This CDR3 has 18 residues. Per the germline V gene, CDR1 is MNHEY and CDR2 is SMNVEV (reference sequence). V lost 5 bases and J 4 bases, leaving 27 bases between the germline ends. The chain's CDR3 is CASSTLNPGLPFPYEQYF. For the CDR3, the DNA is TGTGCCAGCAGTACCCTCAACCCCGGACTCCCCTTCCCTTACGAGCAGTACTTC.

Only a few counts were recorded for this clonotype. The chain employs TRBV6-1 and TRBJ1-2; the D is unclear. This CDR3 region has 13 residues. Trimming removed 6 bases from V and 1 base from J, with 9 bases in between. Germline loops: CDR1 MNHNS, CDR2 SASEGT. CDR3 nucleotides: TGTGCCAGCAGGGACCTGGTTAACTATGGCTACACCTTC. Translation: CASRDLVNYGYTF.

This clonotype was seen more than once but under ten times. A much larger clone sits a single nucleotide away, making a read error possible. The CDR3 spells CSATATAYGQYF. In DNA form, the CDR3 reads TGCAGTGCTACCGCCACCGCCTACGGGCAGTACTTC. V and J are TRBV20-1 and TRBJ2-7; no clear D. The CDR3 is made up of 12 amino acids. Germline V lookup: CDR1 DFQATT, CDR2 SNEGSKA (reference sequence).

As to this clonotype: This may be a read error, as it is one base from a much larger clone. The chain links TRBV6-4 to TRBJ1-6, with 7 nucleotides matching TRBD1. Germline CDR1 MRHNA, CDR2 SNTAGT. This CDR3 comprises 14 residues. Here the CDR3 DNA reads TGTGCCGGCAGTCCGGACAGGCTGGGGTCACCCCTCCACTTT. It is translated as CAGSPDRLGSPLHF.

DNA of the CDR3: TGTGCCAGCAGCTTAAGTTGGGGCAGCTCCGAAAAACTGTTTTTT. The encoded protein is CASSLSWGSSEKLFF. The chain links TRBV7-6 to TRBJ1-4; weak D call: TRBD1 (5 bases). Trimming pared 2 bases from V and 8 bases from J, leaving 15 bases between. The V gene's germline CDR1 is SGHVS and CDR2 FNYEAQ. The CDR3 loop spans 15 amino acids.

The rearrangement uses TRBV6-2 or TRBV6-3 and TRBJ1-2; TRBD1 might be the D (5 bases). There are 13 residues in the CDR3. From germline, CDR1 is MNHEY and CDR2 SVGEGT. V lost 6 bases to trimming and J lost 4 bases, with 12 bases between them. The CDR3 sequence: CASSWDGSYGYTF. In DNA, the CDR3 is TGTGCCAGCAGCTGGGACGGTAGCTATGGCTACACCTTC.

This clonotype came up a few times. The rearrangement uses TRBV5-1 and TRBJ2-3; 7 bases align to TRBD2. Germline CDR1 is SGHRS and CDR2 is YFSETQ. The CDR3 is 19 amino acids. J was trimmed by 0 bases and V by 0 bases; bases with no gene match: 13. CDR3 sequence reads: CASSLGLAAKIVSTDTQYF. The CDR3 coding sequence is TGCGCCAGCAGCTTGGGGCTAGCGGCCAAAATAGTCAGCACAGATACGCAGTATTTT.

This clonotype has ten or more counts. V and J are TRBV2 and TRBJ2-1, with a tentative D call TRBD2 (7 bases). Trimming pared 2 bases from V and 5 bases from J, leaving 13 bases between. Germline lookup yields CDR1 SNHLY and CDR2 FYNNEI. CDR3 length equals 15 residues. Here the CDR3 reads CASSEWGREHNEQFF. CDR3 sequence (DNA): TGTGCCAGCAGTGAATGGGGGCGGGAGCACAATGAGCAGTTCTTC.

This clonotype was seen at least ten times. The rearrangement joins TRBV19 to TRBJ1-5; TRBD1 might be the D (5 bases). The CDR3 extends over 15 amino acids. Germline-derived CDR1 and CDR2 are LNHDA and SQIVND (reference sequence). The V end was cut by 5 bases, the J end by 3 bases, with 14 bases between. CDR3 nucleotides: TGTGCCAGTAGTCTCCGACAGAACTACAATCAGCCCCAGCATTTT. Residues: CASSLRQNYNQPQHF.

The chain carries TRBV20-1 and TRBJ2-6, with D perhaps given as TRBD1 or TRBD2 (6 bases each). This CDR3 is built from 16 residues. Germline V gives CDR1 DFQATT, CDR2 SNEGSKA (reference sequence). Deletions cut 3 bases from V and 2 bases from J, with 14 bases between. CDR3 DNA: TGCAGTGCTAGCAAGGGGGGTAGCACTGGGGCCAACGTCCTGACTTTC. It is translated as CSASKGGSTGANVLTF.

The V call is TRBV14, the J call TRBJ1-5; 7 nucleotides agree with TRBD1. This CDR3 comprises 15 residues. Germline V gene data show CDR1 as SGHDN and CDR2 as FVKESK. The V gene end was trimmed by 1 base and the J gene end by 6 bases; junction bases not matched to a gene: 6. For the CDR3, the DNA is TGTGCCAGCAGCCAAGCTGACCACAGGGGTCAGCCCCAGCATTTT. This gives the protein CASSQADHRGQPQHF.

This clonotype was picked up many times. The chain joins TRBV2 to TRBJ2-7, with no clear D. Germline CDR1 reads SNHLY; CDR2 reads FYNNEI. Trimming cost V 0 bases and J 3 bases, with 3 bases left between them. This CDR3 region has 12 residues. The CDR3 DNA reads TGTGCCAGCAGTGAAGCTGACTACGAGCAGTACTTC. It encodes CASSEADYEQYF.

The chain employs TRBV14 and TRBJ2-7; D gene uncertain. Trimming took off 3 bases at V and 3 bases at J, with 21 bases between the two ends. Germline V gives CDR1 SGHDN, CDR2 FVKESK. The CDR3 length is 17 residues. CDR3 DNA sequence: TGTGCCAGCAGCCATGTTAAGGTCCAAAAGCTAGACTACGAGCAGTACTTC. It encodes CASSHVKVQKLDYEQYF.

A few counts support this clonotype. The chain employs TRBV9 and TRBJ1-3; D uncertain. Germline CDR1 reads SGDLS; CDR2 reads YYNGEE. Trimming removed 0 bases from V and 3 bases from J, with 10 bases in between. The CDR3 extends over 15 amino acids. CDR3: CASSVGAAVGNTIYF. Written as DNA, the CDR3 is TGTGCCAGCAGCGTAGGGGCGGCGGTTGGAAACACCATATATTTT.